The T cell receptor (beta chain) described here comes from a study of intratumoral heterogeneity in liver cancer. Study conclusions and caveats: The authors noted under-sampled tumor-infiltrating lymphocyte representation as a limitation.

A remark on this clone: No antigen is known for it.

Method: immunoSEQ multiplex PCR; TCRdb's copy keeps in-frame clones and lacks some. The data show approximately 3,600 clones, roughly half seen once. Multiple geographically separated regions of the hepatocellular carcinoma nodule were sampled separately. Early-stage hepatocellular carcinoma patients were treatment-naïve prior to resection. Sampled areas showed no macroscopic necrosis or hemorrhage. Germline CDR1 is MNHNS and CDR2 is SASEGT. The CDR3 runs 14 residues. Deletions cut 1 base from V and 5 bases from J, with 9 bases between. The source was tumor tissue, collected before any cancer treatment. This TCR derives from a man in his 70s with hepatocellular carcinoma. The J gene is TRBJ1-5, the V gene TRBV6-1, with D hard to call. CDR3: CASSEGTPYQPQHF. Written as DNA, the CDR3 is TGTGCCAGCAGTGAAGGAACACCTTATCAGCCCCAGCATTTT.